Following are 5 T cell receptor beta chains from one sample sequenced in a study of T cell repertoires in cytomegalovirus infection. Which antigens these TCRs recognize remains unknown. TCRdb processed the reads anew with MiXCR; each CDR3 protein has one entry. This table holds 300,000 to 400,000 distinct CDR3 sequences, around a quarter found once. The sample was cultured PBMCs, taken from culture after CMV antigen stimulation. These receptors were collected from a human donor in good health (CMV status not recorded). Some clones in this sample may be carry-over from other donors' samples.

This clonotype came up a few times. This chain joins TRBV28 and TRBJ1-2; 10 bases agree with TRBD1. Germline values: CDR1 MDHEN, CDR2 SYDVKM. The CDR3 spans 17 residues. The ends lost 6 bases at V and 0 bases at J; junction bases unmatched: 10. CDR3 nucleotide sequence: TGTGCCAGCAGGACAGGGGGCCTTACGTTAGCTAACTATGGCTACACCTTC. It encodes CASRTGGLTLANYGYTF.

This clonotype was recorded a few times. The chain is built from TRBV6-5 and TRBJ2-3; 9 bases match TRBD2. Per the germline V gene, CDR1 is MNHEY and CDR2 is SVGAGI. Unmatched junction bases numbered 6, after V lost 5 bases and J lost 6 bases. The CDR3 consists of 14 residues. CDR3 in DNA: TGTGCCAGCAGTCAAGCGGGAGGAAGGGATACGCAGTATTTT. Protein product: CASSQAGGRDTQYF.

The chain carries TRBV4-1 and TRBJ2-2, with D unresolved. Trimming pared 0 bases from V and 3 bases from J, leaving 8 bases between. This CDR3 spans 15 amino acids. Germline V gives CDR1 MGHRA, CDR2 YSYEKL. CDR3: CASSQDGGYTGELFF. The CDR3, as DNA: TGCGCCAGCAGCCAAGACGGCGGTTACACCGGGGAGCTGTTTTTT.

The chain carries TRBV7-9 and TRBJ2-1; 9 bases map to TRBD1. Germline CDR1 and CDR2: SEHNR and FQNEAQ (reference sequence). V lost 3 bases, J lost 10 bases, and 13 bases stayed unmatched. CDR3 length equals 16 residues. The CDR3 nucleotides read TGTGCCAGCAGCTTCGGGACAGGGCTAATGAGTGTAGAGCAGTTCTTC. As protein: CASSFGTGLMSVEQFF.

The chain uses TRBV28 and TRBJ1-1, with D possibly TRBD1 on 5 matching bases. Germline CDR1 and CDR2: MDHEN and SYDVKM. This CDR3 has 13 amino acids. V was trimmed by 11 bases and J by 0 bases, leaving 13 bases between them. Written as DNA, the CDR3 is TGTGCCGTCCCTGACAGTATGAACACTGAAGCTTTCTTT. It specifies CAVPDSMNTEAFF. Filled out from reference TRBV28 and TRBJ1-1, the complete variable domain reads DVKVTQSSRYLVKRTGEKVFLECVQDMDHENMFWYRQDPGLGLRLIYFSYDVKMKEKGDIPEGYSVSREKKERFSLILESASTNQTSMYLCAVPDSMNTEAFFGQGTRLTVV.